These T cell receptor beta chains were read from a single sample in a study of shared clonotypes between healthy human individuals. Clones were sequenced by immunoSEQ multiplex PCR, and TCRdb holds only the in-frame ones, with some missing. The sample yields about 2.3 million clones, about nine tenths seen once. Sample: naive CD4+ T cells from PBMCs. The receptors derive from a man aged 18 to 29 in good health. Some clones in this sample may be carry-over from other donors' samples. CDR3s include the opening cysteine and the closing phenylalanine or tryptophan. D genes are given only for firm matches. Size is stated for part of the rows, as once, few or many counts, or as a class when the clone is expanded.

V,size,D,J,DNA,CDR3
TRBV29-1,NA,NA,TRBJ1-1,TGCAGCGTTGGGGGCCTACAGGAGAAGGGTGAAGCTTTCTTT,CSVGGLQEKGEAFF
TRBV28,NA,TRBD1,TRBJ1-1,TGTGCCAGCAGTTTAGGTCTTCGAGGGGGCGAAACTGAAGCTTTCTTT,CASSLGLRGGETEAFF
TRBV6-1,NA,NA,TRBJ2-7,TGTGCCAGCAGTGAAGGGAGGGCAGGGGACTTCTACGAGCAGTACTTC,CASSEGRAGDFYEQYF
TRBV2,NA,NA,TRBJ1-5,TGTGCCAGCTCCGGGCAGGTGGGCAATCAGCCCCAGCATTTT,CASSGQVGNQPQHF
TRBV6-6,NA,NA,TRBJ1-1,TGTGCCAGCAGTTACTACGGGGCGGGGGCTGAAGCTTTCTTT,CASSYYGAGAEAFF
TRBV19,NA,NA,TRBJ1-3,TGTGCCAGTAGACCACAGGGAAGCTCTGGAAACACCATATATTTT,CASRPQGSSGNTIYF
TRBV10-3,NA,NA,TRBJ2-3,TGTGCCATCAGAATAGAAGATACGCAGTATTTT,CAIRIEDTQYF
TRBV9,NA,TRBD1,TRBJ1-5,TGTGCCAGCAGTCAACAGGGGTCCGGTCAGCCCCAGCATTTT,CASSQQGSGQPQHF
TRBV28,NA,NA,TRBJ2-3,TGTGCCAGCAGTGGGTGGGGCACAGATACGCAGTATTTT,CASSGWGTDTQYF
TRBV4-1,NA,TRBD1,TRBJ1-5,TGCGCCAGCAGCCAAGATTCACAGGGGGGTCAGCCCCAGCATTTT,CASSQDSQGGQPQHF
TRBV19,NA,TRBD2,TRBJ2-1,TGTGCCAGTAGGAACCTAGCGGGCTACAATGAGCAGTTCTTC,CASRNLAGYNEQFF
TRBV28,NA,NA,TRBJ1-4,TGTGCCAGCAGTACACTTCGGGCTACTAATGAAAAACTGTTTTTT,CASSTLRATNEKLFF
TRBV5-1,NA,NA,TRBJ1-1,TGCGCCAGCAGCTCGACAGGGAACACTGAAGCTTTCTTT,CASSSTGNTEAFF
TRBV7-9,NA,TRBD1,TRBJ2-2,TGTGCCAGCAGCATGCTACAGGGGACCGGGGAGCTGTTTTTT,CASSMLQGTGELFF
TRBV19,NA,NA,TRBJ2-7,TGTGCCAGTAGTATTGAACAGGGTTACGAGCAGTACTTC,CASSIEQGYEQYF
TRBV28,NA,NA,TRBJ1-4,TGTGCCAGCAGTTTACAAAAAGACAGGCGCAGGGAAAAACTGTTTTTT,CASSLQKDRRREKLFF
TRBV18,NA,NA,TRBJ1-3,TGTGCCAGCTCACCACCGGACAGTCGCCGAGAGGTCACCATATATTTT,CASSPPDSRREVTIYF
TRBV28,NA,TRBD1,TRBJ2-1,TGTGCCAGCAGTCCCCCGACAGGGCGCCCCGGTGAGCAGTTCTTC,CASSPPTGRPGEQFF
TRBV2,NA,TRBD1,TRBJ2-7,TGTGCCAGCAGTGAGGACAGGCTTACCTACGAGCAGTACTTC,CASSEDRLTYEQYF
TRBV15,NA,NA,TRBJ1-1,TGTGCCACCAGCAGAGATCCCGGGACGAACACTGAAGCTTTCTTT,CATSRDPGTNTEAFF
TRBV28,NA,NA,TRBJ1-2,TGTGCCAGCAGTCCCTACTTCGCTAAGGGGCTTAACTATGGCTACACCTTC,CASSPYFAKGLNYGYTF
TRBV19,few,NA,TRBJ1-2,TGTGCCAGTAGTAGAAGTCTGCCGGCGGCGGGCGGCTACACCTTC,CASSRSLPAAGGYTF
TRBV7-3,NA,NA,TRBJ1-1,TGTGCCAGCAGCCAACAGGGTAGCACTGAAGCTTTCTTT,CASSQQGSTEAFF
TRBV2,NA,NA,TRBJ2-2,TGTGCCAGCAGTGAAGACACCGGGGAGCTGTTTTTT,CASSEDTGELFF
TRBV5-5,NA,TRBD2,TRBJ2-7,TGTGCCAGCAGCCCCCCCGGACTAGCGGGAGGCCACTACGAGCAGTACTTC,CASSPPGLAGGHYEQYF
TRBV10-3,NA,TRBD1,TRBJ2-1,TGTGCCATCACGGGACAGCTAGTCTACAATGAGCAGTTCTTC,CAITGQLVYNEQFF
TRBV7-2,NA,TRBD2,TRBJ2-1,TGTGCCAGCAGCCCCGACCGGACTAGCGGTGAGCAGTTCTTC,CASSPDRTSGEQFF
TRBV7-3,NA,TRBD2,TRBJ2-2,TGTGCCAGCAGCTCAAGTCCACGCCCAAGCGGGAGGGCATCCGGGGAGCTGTTTTTT,CASSSSPRPSGRASGELFF
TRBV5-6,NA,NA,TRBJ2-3,TGTGCCAGCAGCTTCGGGAGTAGCACAGATACGCAGTATTTT,CASSFGSSTDTQYF
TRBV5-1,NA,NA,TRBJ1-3,TGCGCCAGCAGCGTGGGAGGGGCGCCTGGAAACACCATATATTTT,CASSVGGAPGNTIYF
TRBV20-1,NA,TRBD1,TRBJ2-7,TGCAGTGCCCTCAGGGGGGAGCAGTACTTC,CSALRGEQYF
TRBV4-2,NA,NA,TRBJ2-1,TGTGCCAGCAGCCAGTCGGGGAACTCCTACAATGAGCAGTTCTTC,CASSQSGNSYNEQFF
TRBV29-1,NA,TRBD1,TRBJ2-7,TGCAGCGGGGGACAGGGGTCCGCCTACGAGCAGTACTTC,CSGGQGSAYEQYF
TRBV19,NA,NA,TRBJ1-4,TGTGCCAGTAGTAGTCGGAGGACGGCAACTAATGAAAAACTGTTTTTT,CASSSRRTATNEKLFF
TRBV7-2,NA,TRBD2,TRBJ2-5,TGTGCCAGCAGCCCACGGACTAGCGGGAGAAGAGAGACCCAGTACTTC,CASSPRTSGRRETQYF
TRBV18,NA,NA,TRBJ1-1,TGTGCCAGCTCCCAGGGGAGTCCGTCTTACACTGAAGCTTTCTTT,CASSQGSPSYTEAFF
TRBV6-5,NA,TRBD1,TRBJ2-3,TGTGCCAGCAACGACAGGGGGGTGGGAGATACGCAGTATTTT,CASNDRGVGDTQYF
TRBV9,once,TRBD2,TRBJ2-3,TGTGCCAGCAGCCCCTTTAGCGGGAGGAACACAGATACGCAGTATTTT,CASSPFSGRNTDTQYF
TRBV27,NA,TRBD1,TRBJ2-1,TGTGCCAGCAGTTTCCCGGGACAGGGGGCAAGGTCCTACAATGAGCAGTTCTTC,CASSFPGQGARSYNEQFF
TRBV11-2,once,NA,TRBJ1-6,TGTGCCAGCAGCTACCGAGATAATTCACCCCTCCACTTT,CASSYRDNSPLHF
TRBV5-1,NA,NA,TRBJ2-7,TGCGCCAGCAGCTTGGCCGGGACCTACCACGAGCAGTACTTC,CASSLAGTYHEQYF
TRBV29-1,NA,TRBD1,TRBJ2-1,TGCAGCGTTAGGGACAGGAGCTCCTACAATGAGCAGTTCTTC,CSVRDRSSYNEQFF
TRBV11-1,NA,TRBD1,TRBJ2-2,TGTGCCAGCAGCTTAGGGGACAGGGGGCGGACCGGGGAGCTGTTTTTT,CASSLGDRGRTGELFF
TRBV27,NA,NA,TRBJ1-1,TGTGCCAGCAGTCTGGAAGGAGGCACTGAAGCTTTCTTT,CASSLEGGTEAFF
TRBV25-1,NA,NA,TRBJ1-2,TGTGCCAGCAGTGGCTACGGGACGGAGAACTATGGCTACACCTTC,CASSGYGTENYGYTF
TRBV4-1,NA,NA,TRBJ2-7,TGCGCCAGCAGCCAAGATAACCGAGTAGGGCGGAAAACCTACGAGCAGTACTTC,CASSQDNRVGRKTYEQYF
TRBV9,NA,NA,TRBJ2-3,TGTGCCAGCAGCGTAGAGGCGGGAAGGGCGCAGTATTTT,CASSVEAGRAQYF
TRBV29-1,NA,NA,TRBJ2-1,TGCAGCGTACCACAGATTCTACAGCCCAATGAGCAGTTCTTC,CSVPQILQPNEQFF
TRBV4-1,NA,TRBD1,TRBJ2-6,TGCGCCAGCAGCCCCCTGAGACAGGGGGTTTTCTCTGGGGCCAACGTCCTGACTTTC,CASSPLRQGVFSGANVLTF
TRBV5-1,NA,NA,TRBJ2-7,TGCGCCAGCAGCTTGGGCCAGTTCTACGAGCAGTACTTC,CASSLGQFYEQYF
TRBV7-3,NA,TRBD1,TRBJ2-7,TGTGCCAGCAGCCCCGCCAGGTGGACAGGGGGCTCCGAGCAGTACTTC,CASSPARWTGGSEQYF
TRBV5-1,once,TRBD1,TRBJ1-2,TGCGCCAGCAGCCGGGACAGGGGGGATGGCTACACCTTC,CASSRDRGDGYTF
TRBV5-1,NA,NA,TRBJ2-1,TGCGCCAGCAGCCGGACAAACAGGGCGAACAATGAGCAGTTCTTC,CASSRTNRANNEQFF
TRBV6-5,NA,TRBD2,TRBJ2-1,TGTGCCAGCAGTTACGGGAGGGAAGATGAGCAGTTCTTC,CASSYGREDEQFF